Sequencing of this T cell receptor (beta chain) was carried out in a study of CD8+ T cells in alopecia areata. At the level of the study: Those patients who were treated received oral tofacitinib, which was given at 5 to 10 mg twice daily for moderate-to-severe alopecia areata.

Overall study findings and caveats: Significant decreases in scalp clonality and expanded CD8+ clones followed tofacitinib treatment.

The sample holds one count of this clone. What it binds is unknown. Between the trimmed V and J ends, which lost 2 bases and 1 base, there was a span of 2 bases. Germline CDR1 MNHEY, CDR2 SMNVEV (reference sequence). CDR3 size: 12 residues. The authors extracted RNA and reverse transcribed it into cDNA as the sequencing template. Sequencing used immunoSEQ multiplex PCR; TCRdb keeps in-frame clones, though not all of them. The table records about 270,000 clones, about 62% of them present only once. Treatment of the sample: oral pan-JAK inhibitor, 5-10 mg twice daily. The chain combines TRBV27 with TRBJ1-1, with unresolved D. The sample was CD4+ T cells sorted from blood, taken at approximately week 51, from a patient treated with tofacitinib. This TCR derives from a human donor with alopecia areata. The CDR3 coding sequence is TGTGCCAGCAGTTTAGGGAACACTGAAGCTTTCTTT. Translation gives CASSLGNTEAFF.